This entry features one TCR beta chain sequence. This entry belongs to a study of blood T cell repertoires in COVID-19. Study-level background: Researchers got acute and convalescent COVID-19 samples from the United States, Italy and Spain. PBMCs, B-cell-depleted T cells, or T cells provided the cDNA or gDNA that made up the material.

The CDR3 runs to 12 residues. Trimming stripped 7 bases from V and 5 bases from J, with 11 bases between. CDR1 and CDR2 (germline): MDHEN, SYDVKM. Original handling: By means of reference gene primer amplification, nucleated cell counts were estimated. The data were produced by immunoSEQ multiplex PCR, yet TCRdb's version contains in-frame clones alone and is incomplete. V, J and clone size derive from that table, while D and trimming were established from the DNA sequence. The profile shows 90,000 or so clones, about nine tenths of them singletons. This sequence was found in a man in his sixties with COVID-19, enrolled during active disease. The specimen was peripheral blood. The rearrangement links TRBV28 to TRBJ1-2, with D possibly matching TRBD1 (5 bases). The CDR3 spells CASTNSGYGYTF. CDR3 sequence (DNA): TGTGCCAGCACCAATTCAGGGTATGGCTACACCTTC.